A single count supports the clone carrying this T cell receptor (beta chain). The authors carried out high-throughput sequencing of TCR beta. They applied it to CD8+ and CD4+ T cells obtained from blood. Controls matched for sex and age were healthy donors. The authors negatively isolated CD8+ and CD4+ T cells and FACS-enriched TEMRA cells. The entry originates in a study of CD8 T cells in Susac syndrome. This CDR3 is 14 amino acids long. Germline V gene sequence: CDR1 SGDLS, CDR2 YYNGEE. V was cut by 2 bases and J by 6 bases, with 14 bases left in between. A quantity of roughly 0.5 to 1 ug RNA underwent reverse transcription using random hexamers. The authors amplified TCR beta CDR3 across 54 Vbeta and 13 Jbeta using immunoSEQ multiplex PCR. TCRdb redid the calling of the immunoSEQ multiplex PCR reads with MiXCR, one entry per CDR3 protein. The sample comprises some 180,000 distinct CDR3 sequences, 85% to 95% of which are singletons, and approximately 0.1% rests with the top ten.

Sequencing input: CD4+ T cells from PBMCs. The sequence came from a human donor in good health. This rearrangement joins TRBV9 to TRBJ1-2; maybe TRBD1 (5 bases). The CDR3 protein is CASSVGIGEDGYTF. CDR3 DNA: TGTGCCAGCAGCGTTGGAATAGGGGAAGATGGCTACACCTTC.